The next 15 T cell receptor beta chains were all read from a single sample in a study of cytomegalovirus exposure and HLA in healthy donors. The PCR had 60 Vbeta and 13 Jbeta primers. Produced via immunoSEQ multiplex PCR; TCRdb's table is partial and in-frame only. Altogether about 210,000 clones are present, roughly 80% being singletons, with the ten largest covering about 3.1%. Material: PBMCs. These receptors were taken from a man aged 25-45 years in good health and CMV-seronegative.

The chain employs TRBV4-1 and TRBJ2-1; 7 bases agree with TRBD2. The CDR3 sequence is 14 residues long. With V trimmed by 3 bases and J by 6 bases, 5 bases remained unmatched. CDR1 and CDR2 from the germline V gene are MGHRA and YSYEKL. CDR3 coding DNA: TGCGCCAGCAGCCAGGGACTACTCGGCAATGAGCAGTTCTTC. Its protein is CASSQGLLGNEQFF.

This CDR3 is CAILRDSNNEQFF. CDR3 bases: TGTGCCATCCTCCGGGACTCGAACAATGAGCAGTTCTTC. The chain uses TRBV10-3 and TRBJ2-1, with D possibly being TRBD2 (6 bases). Trimming removed 8 bases from V and 5 bases from J, with 13 bases in between. The germline gives CDR1 ENHRY, CDR2 SYGVKD. CDR3 length equals 13 residues.

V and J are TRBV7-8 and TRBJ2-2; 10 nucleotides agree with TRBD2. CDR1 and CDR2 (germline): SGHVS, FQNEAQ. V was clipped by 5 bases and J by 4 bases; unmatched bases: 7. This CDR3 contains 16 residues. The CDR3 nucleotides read TGTGCCAGCAGCCCCGGTAGCGGGGGGCCCACCGGGGAGCTGTTTTTT. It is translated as CASSPGSGGPTGELFF. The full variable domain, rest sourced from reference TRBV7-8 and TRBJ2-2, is GAGVSQSPRYKVAKRGQDVALRCDPISGHVSLFWYQQALGQGPEFLTYFQNEAQLDKSGLPSDRFFAERPEGSVSTLKIQRTQQEDSAVYLCASSPGSGGPTGELFFGEGSRLTVL.

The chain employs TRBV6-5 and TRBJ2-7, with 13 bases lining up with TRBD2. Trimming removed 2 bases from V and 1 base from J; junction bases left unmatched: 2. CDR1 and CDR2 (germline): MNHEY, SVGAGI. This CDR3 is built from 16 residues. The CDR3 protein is CASSYVGLAGSYEQYF. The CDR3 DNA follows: TGTGCCAGCAGTTACGTGGGACTAGCGGGGTCCTACGAGCAGTACTTC.

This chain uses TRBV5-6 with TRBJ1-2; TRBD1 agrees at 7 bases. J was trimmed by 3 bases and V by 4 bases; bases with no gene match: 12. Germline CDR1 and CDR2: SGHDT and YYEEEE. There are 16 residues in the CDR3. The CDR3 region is CASSPPGQPRDYGYTF. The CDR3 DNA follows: TGTGCCAGCAGCCCCCCGGGACAGCCGCGGGACTATGGCTACACCTTC.

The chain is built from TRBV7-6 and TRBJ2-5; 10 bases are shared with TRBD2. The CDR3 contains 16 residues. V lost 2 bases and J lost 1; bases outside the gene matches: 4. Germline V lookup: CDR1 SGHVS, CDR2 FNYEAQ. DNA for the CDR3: TGTGCCAGCAGCTTAAGTACTAGCGGGGCCCAAGAGACCCAGTACTTC. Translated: CASSLSTSGAQETQYF.

The CDR3 nucleotides read TGTGCCAGCAGTCTCCCACGGACAGTTGAAAAACTGTTTTTT. This sequence encodes CASSLPRTVEKLFF. V gene TRBV28 combines with J gene TRBJ1-4; TRBD1 might be the D (6 bases). The CDR3 length is 14 residues. Germline V CDR1 and CDR2: MDHEN, SYDVKM. Trimming stripped 5 bases from V and 7 bases from J, with 14 bases between.

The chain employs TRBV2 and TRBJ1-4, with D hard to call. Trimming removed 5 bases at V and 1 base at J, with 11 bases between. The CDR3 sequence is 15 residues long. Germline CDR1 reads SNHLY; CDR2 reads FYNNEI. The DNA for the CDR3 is TGTGCCAGCAGTCCCGTCCGTCGAACTAATGAAAAACTGTTTTTT. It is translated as CASSPVRRTNEKLFF.

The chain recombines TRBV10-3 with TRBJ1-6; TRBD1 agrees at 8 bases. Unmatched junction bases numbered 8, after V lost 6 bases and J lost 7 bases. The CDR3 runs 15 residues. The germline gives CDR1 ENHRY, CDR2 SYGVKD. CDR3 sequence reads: CAIRATGDGNSPLHF. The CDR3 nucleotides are TGTGCCATCAGGGCGACAGGGGACGGCAATTCACCCCTCCACTTT.

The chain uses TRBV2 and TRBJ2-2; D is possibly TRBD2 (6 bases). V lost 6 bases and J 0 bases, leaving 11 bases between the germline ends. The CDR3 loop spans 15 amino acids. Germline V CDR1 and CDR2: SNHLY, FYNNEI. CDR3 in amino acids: CASRGGGSNTGELFF. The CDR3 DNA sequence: TGTGCCAGCAGGGGGGGTGGTTCGAACACCGGGGAGCTGTTTTTT.

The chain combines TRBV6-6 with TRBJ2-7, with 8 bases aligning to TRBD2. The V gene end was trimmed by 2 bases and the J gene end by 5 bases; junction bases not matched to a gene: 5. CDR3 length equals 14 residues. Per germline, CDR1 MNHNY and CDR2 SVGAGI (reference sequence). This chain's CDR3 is CASSYKGGGNEQYF. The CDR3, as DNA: TGTGCCAGCAGTTACAAAGGCGGGGGGAACGAGCAGTACTTC.

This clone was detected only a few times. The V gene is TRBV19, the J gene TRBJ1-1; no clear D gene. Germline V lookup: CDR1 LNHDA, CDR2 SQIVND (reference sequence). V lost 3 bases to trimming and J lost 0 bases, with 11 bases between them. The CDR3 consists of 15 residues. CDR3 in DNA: TGTGCCAGTAGTATGGCGGCCAGATTGAACACTGAAGCTTTCTTT. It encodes CASSMAARLNTEAFF. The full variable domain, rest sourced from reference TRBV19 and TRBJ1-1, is DGGITQSPKYLFRKEGQNVTLSCEQNLNHDAMYWYRQDPGQGLRLIYYSQIVNDFQKGDIAEGYSVSREKKESFPLTVTSAQKNPTAFYLCASSMAARLNTEAFFGQGTRLTVV.

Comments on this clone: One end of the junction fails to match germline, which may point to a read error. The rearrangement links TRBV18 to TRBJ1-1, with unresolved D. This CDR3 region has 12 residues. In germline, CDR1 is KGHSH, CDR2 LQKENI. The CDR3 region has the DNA TGTGCCAGCTCACTTCGCCTCGATGAAGCCTTCTTT. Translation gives CASSLRLDEAFF.

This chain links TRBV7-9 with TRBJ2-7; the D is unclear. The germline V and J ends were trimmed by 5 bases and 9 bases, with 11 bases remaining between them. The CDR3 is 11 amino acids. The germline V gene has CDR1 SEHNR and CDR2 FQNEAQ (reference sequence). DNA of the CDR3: TGTGCCAGCAGCCAAGGTCGAGGGCAGTACTTC. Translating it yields CASSQGRGQYF.

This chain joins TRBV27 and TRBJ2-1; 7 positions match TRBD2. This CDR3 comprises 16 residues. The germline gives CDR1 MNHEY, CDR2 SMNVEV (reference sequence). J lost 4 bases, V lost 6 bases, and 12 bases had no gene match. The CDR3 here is CASREGGTTPYNEQFF. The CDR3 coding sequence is TGTGCCAGCAGGGAGGGTGGGACTACTCCTTACAATGAGCAGTTCTTC.